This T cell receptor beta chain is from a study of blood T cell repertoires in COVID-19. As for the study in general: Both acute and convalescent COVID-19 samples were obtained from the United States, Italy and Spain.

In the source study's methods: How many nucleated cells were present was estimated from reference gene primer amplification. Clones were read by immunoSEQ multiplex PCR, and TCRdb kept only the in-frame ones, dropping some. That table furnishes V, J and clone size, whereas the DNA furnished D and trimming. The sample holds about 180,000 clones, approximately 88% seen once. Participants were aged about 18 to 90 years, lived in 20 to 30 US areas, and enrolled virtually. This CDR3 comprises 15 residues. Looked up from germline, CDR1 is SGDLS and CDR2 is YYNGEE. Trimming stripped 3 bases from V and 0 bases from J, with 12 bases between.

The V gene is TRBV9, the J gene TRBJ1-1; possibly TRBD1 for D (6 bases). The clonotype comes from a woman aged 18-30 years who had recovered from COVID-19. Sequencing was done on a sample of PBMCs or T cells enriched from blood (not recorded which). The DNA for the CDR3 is TGTGCCAGCAGCGCCGTGACAGGTTTGAACACTGAAGCTTTCTTT. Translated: CASSAVTGLNTEAFF.